The rows below give T cell receptor beta chains drawn from one sample of a study of cytomegalovirus exposure and HLA in healthy donors. The assay was immunoSEQ multiplex PCR, and TCRdb's table has in-frame clones only and misses some. This repertoire shows some 110,000 clones, approximately 70% found once; its top ten account for roughly 8.7%. The sample comprised PBMCs. Receptors originate from a young man in good health and CMV-seropositive. Each CDR3 is given with its conserved first and last residue. Each record gives: V gene, J gene, D gene, clone size, CDR3 DNA, CDR3 protein. A D gene is named only where the DNA matches it firmly. Rows may omit the clone size; those that give it use once, few, many or a size class.

V gene: TRBV7-2
J gene: TRBJ1-5
D gene: TRBD1
clone size: -
CDR3 DNA: TGTGCCAGCAGCCCTAGGACAGGGAATCAGCCCCAGCATTTT
CDR3 protein: CASSPRTGNQPQHF

V gene: TRBV10-2
J gene: TRBJ1-5
D gene: -
clone size: -
CDR3 DNA: TGCGCCAGCAGTGAGTCGGTACACGCAAGCAATCAGCCCCAGCATTTT
CDR3 protein: CASSESVHASNQPQHF

V gene: TRBV27
J gene: TRBJ2-6
D gene: TRBD1
clone size: -
CDR3 DNA: TGTGCCAGCAGTTTATGGGACAGGGGGACTGGGGCCAACGTCCTGACTTTC
CDR3 protein: CASSLWDRGTGANVLTF

V gene: TRBV5-4
J gene: TRBJ2-7
D gene: TRBD2
clone size: -
CDR3 DNA: TGTGCCAGCAGCCCGAGGAGCGGGGGGGCTGGGGAGCAGTACTTC
CDR3 protein: CASSPRSGGAGEQYF

V gene: TRBV5-1
J gene: TRBJ2-2
D gene: -
clone size: -
CDR3 DNA: TGCGCCAGCAGCTTGGCCGGGGGGCCGAACACCGGGGAGCTGTTTTTT
CDR3 protein: CASSLAGGPNTGELFF

V gene: TRBV7-7
J gene: TRBJ2-1
D gene: TRBD1
clone size: few
CDR3 DNA: TGTGCTAGCAGCCCAGCGGCTACAGGGGGCAATGAGCAGTTCTTC
CDR3 protein: CASSPAATGGNEQFF

V gene: TRBV7-8
J gene: TRBJ1-5
D gene: -
clone size: once
CDR3 DNA: TGTGCCAGCAGCTTAGAGGAACAGACTAGCAATCAGCCCCAGCATTTT
CDR3 protein: CASSLEEQTSNQPQHF

V gene: TRBV19
J gene: TRBJ1-3
D gene: TRBD1
clone size: -
CDR3 DNA: TGTGCCAGCTTCACAGGGGCGATCCGTGGAAACACCATATATTTT
CDR3 protein: CASFTGAIRGNTIYF

V gene: TRBV5-1
J gene: TRBJ1-3
D gene: -
clone size: -
CDR3 DNA: TGCGCCAGCAGCTTGGATCTTCCAGGCGCGGGCGGCACCATATATTTT
CDR3 protein: CASSLDLPGAGGTIYF

V gene: TRBV7-2
J gene: TRBJ2-1
D gene: -
clone size: -
CDR3 DNA: TGTGCCAGCAGGCCTGGGGGAGGGGGAGCTTACAATGAGCAGTTCTTC
CDR3 protein: CASRPGGGGAYNEQFF